The next 28 T cell receptor beta chains were all read from a single sample in a study of cytotoxic CD8 clonotypes in ibrutinib-treated CLL. Clones were read by immunoSEQ multiplex PCR, and TCRdb kept only the in-frame ones, dropping some. The sample records about 140,000 clones, over 75% being singletons. Sample: PBMCs, taken after 36 months of ibrutinib treatment. The origin of the receptors is a human donor with chronic lymphocytic leukemia.

V and J are TRBV14 and TRBJ1-2; a possible D gene is TRBD1 (5 bases). Trimming took off 4 bases at V and 4 bases at J, with 10 bases between the two ends. Germline V gene lookup returns CDR1 SGHDN and CDR2 FVKESK. This CDR3 region has 13 residues. CDR3 sequence reads: CASSPPGRYGYTF. The CDR3 DNA sequence: TGTGCCAGCAGCCCTCCGGGACGCTATGGCTACACCTTC.

The rearrangement joins TRBV18 to TRBJ2-2; D is ambiguous. V lost 3 bases and J lost 5, with 13 bases in between. The CDR3 contains 15 residues. Germline V gene data show CDR1 as KGHSH and CDR2 as LQKENI. In DNA form, the CDR3 reads TGTGCCAGCTCACCCCGGGCGGCTGTTACCGGGGAGCTGTTTTTT. Residues: CASSPRAAVTGELFF.

The rearrangement joins TRBV4-1 to TRBJ2-7, with 9 bases matching TRBD1. Losses at the gene ends were 1 base for V and 1 base for J; bases not matched to a gene: 5. The CDR3 is made up of 16 amino acids. CDR1 is MGHRA and CDR2 is YSYEKL in the germline V gene. CDR3 sequence (DNA): TGCGCCAGCAGCCAAGTAGGGACAGGGTGGTCCTACGAGCAGTACTTC. Its translation is CASSQVGTGWSYEQYF.

This clone has a single count. The rearrangement joins TRBV5-1 to TRBJ2-5; 12 nucleotides line up with TRBD2. J was trimmed by 5 bases and V by 4 bases; bases with no gene match: 9. Germline V lookup: CDR1 SGHRS, CDR2 YFSETQ. CDR3 size: 16 residues. The chain's CDR3 is CASSQSSGGASETQYF. DNA for the CDR3: TGCGCCAGCAGCCAATCTAGCGGGGGGGCCTCGGAGACCCAGTACTTC.

This chain uses TRBV12-5 with TRBJ2-1, with D unresolved. The CDR3 is 19 residues long. Germline-derived CDR1 and CDR2 are LGHNT and FRNRAP. Deletions cut 1 base from V and 4 bases from J, with 23 bases between. The CDR3 DNA reads TGTGCTAGTGGTTTGGCCAACCCCCACGTGTACGCGATATACAATGAGCAGTTCTTC. This encodes CASGLANPHVYAIYNEQFF.

V is TRBV11-2 and J is TRBJ1-1; D ambiguous. Trimming pared 6 bases from V and 4 bases from J, leaving 9 bases between. Germline V gives CDR1 SGHAT, CDR2 FQNNGV. The CDR3 totals 12 residues. DNA for the CDR3: TGTGCCAGCAGACCTCTAAGCACTGAAGCTTTCTTT. It is translated as CASRPLSTEAFF.

The table lists this clone with many counts. The chain uses TRBV9 and TRBJ2-1, with TRBD2 matching 14 bases. This CDR3 is built from 15 residues. V shed 3 bases and J 10 bases; nucleotides not matched to a gene: 6. Germline values: CDR1 SGDLS, CDR2 YYNGEE. CDR3 region: CASSEGTSGSWEQFF. The DNA of the CDR3 is TGTGCCAGCAGCGAGGGGACTAGCGGGAGTTGGGAGCAGTTCTTC.

This clone turned up a few times. V gene TRBV27 combines with J gene TRBJ1-1, with D perhaps matching TRBD1 (5 bases). Trimming removed 5 bases at V and 0 bases at J, with 16 bases between. Germline CDR1 MNHEY, CDR2 SMNVEV (reference sequence). The CDR3 is 16 amino acids. The CDR3 protein is CASSPQVGTMNTEAFF. DNA for the CDR3: TGTGCCAGCAGTCCCCAGGTTGGGACTATGAACACTGAAGCTTTCTTT.

The V call is TRBV9, the J call TRBJ1-5; a weak D match, TRBD1 (5 bases). The CDR3 contains 15 residues. CDR1 and CDR2 (germline): SGDLS, YYNGEE. V lost 4 bases to trimming and J lost 0 bases, with 11 bases between them. The CDR3 spells CASSPGPNSNQPQHF. CDR3 bases: TGTGCCAGCAGCCCGGGACCAAATAGCAATCAGCCCCAGCATTTT. Variable domain in full (rest from reference TRBV9 and TRBJ1-5): DSGVTQTPKHLITATGQRVTLRCSPRSGDLSVYWYQQSLDQGLQFLIQYYNGEERAKGNILERFSAQQFPDLHSELNLSSLELGDSALYFCASSPGPNSNQPQHFGDGTRLSIL.

This clone was recorded once. The V call is TRBV11-3, the J call TRBJ2-1; D uncertain. The V gene's germline CDR1 is SGHNT and CDR2 YENEEA. The length of the CDR3 is 14 residues. The ends were cut back, 0 bases at V and 7 bases at J, with 10 bases in the middle. This chain's CDR3 is CASSLDPASNEQFF. DNA for the CDR3: TGTGCCAGCAGCTTAGATCCGGCTTCTAATGAGCAGTTCTTC.

This chain's CDR3 is CATHRWPGRLFF. Written as DNA, the CDR3 is TGTGCCACCCATCGATGGCCCGGACGGCTGTTTTTT. The V gene is TRBV15, the J gene TRBJ1-4; D gene uncertain. This CDR3 has 12 residues. V lost 8 bases and J 14 bases, leaving 18 bases between the germline ends. CDR1 and CDR2 (germline): LNHNV, YYDKDF (reference sequence).

The chain uses TRBV27 and TRBJ2-6; unclear D gene. Germline CDR1 MNHEY, CDR2 SMNVEV (reference sequence). CDR3 length: 13 residues. With 0 bases removed from V and 4 bases from J, the gap between germline ends came to 1 base. CDR3 region: CASSLSGANVLTF. DNA of the CDR3: TGTGCCAGCAGTTTATCCGGGGCCAACGTCCTGACTTTC.

Note on this clone: In the same sample, other DNA sequences code for this CDR3. The rearrangement links TRBV5-1 to TRBJ2-7, with 7 positions matching TRBD2. Germline lookup yields CDR1 SGHRS and CDR2 YFSETQ. The CDR3 sequence is 12 residues long. The V segment lost 1 base and the J segment 5 bases; nucleotides outside the gene matches: 0. The CDR3 sequence: CASSLRGDEQYF. The CDR3 DNA reads as TGCGCCAGCAGCTTGCGGGGGGACGAGCAGTACTTC.

The rearrangement links TRBV28 to TRBJ1-5; no clear D gene. V gave up 3 bases and J gave up 0 bases, with 15 bases separating them. The CDR3 contains 17 residues. CDR1 is MDHEN and CDR2 is SYDVKM in the germline V gene. The CDR3 nucleotides read TGTGCCAGCAGTTTCTCAGGACGGCCCTATAGCAATCAGCCCCAGCATTTT. Residues: CASSFSGRPYSNQPQHF. Combining the CDR3 with reference TRBV28 and TRBJ1-5 gives the whole variable domain DVKVTQSSRYLVKRTGEKVFLECVQDMDHENMFWYRQDPGLGLRLIYFSYDVKMKEKGDIPEGYSVSREKKERFSLILESASTNQTSMYLCASSFSGRPYSNQPQHFGDGTRLSIL.

The rearrangement joins TRBV27 to TRBJ2-7; D perhaps matches TRBD2 (5 bases). The length of the CDR3 is 13 residues. Germline CDR1 and CDR2: MNHEY and SMNVEV (reference sequence). V was shortened by 1 base and J by 7 bases, with 11 bases between the two germline ends. This CDR3 is CASSLFSGYEQYF. The CDR3, as DNA: TGTGCCAGCAGTTTATTTTCGGGGTATGAGCAGTACTTC.

This clone was observed once. The rearrangement uses TRBV7-9 and TRBJ1-5, with D hard to call. Trimming took off 1 base at V and 7 bases at J, with 11 bases between the two ends. The CDR3 spans 14 residues. Germline values: CDR1 SEHNR, CDR2 FQNEAQ (reference sequence). CDR3 protein: CASSLDGSGQPQHF. The DNA for the CDR3 is TGTGCCAGCAGCTTAGATGGGTCGGGACAGCCCCAGCATTTT.

The rearrangement uses TRBV5-1 and TRBJ2-1, with no clear D. This CDR3 region has 14 residues. Germline V gives CDR1 SGHRS, CDR2 YFSETQ. V lost 4 bases and J lost 4, with 12 bases in between. The CDR3 reads CASSPRDQYNEQFF. The CDR3 DNA reads TGCGCCAGCAGCCCCCGAGACCAATACAATGAGCAGTTCTTC.

The table lists this clone with a count of one. The J gene is TRBJ2-4, the V gene TRBV18; D is ambiguous. The V gene's germline CDR1 is KGHSH and CDR2 LQKENI. Trimming removed 4 bases at V and 3 bases at J, with 1 base between. This CDR3 contains 11 residues. CDR3 region: CASSRKNIQYF. For the CDR3, the DNA is TGTGCCAGCTCACGCAAAAACATTCAGTACTTC.

This clone was detected once. This chain uses TRBV27 with TRBJ2-2, with D hard to call. CDR1 is MNHEY, CDR2 SMNVEV, per germline (reference sequence). The CDR3 sequence is 17 residues long. Trimming stripped 2 bases from V and 4 bases from J, with 17 bases between. CDR3 sequence reads: CASSLRISSYFTGELFF. CDR3 DNA: TGTGCCAGCAGTTTACGGATCTCGAGTTATTTCACCGGGGAGCTGTTTTTT.

The chain employs TRBV19 and TRBJ2-3; 7 bases fit TRBD2. Per germline, CDR1 LNHDA and CDR2 SQIVND (reference sequence). The CDR3 is 16 amino acids. The trim removed 1 base at V and 1 base at J, leaving 5 bases unmatched. The CDR3 DNA follows: TGTGCCAGTAGTATAGGAAGCGGGGACCGCACAGATACGCAGTATTTT. It is translated as CASSIGSGDRTDTQYF.

The chain links TRBV10-3 to TRBJ1-2; the D gene is possibly TRBD1 (6 bases). CDR1 is ENHRY, CDR2 SYGVKD, per germline. Trimming stripped 4 bases from V and 3 bases from J, with 15 bases between. The CDR3 consists of 15 residues. In DNA, the CDR3 is TGTGCCATCAGTGGAGGGTCAGGGGTTCACTATGGCTACACCTTC. Residues: CAISGGSGVHYGYTF.

The chain joins TRBV4-2 to TRBJ2-5; D not resolved. V was clipped by 3 bases and J by 1 base, with 6 bases between them. The CDR3 covers 13 residues. Germline CDR1 reads LGHNA; CDR2 reads YNFKEQ. CDR3 sequence: CASSQEIQETQYF. In DNA, the CDR3 is TGTGCCAGCAGCCAGGAGATCCAAGAGACCCAGTACTTC.

In its sample, this clone ranks as medium-sized. The chain employs TRBV6-1 and TRBJ2-7; possible D gene TRBD1, 6 bases. V was pared by 3 bases and J by 0 bases, with 9 bases between. Germline lookup yields CDR1 MNHNS and CDR2 SASEGT. CDR3 length: 14 amino acids. The CDR3 coding sequence is TGTGCCAGCAGTGACCGGGACACCTCCTACGAGCAGTACTTC. Its translation: CASSDRDTSYEQYF.

This rearrangement joins TRBV19 to TRBJ1-1; 8 bases map to TRBD1. The length of the CDR3 is 13 residues. Per the germline V gene, CDR1 is LNHDA and CDR2 is SQIVND (reference sequence). V was pared by 5 bases and J by 4 bases, with 3 bases of the junction left unmatched. CDR3 region: CASSAQGVTEAFF. In DNA form, the CDR3 reads TGTGCCAGTAGTGCACAGGGGGTCACTGAAGCTTTCTTT.

This rearrangement joins TRBV30 to TRBJ2-3, with 10 bases identical to TRBD1. Germline loops: CDR1 GTSNPN, CDR2 SVGIG (reference sequence). V lost 5 bases, J lost 4 bases, and 6 bases stayed unmatched. The CDR3 extends over 14 amino acids. The CDR3 reads CAWVDRGLADTQYF. The CDR3, as DNA: TGTGCCTGGGTTGACAGGGGGCTTGCAGATACGCAGTATTTT.

The chain uses TRBV19 and TRBJ1-6; TRBD1 might be the D (5 bases). V was shortened by 7 bases and J by 9 bases, with 16 bases between the two germline ends. CDR1 is LNHDA, CDR2 SQIVND, per germline (reference sequence). This CDR3 comprises 14 residues. The CDR3 region is CASTGQGIGSPLHF. In nucleotides, the CDR3 is TGTGCCAGTACGGGGCAGGGCATCGGTTCACCCCTCCACTTT.

V and J are TRBV2 and TRBJ2-2, with D uncertain. V was cut by 8 bases and J by 5 bases, with 18 bases left in between. The V gene's germline CDR1 is SNHLY and CDR2 FYNNEI. The CDR3 length is 15 residues. The CDR3 sequence: CASSSASFGTGELFF. The CDR3 coding sequence is TGTGCCAGCTCATCGGCCTCCTTTGGAACCGGGGAGCTGTTTTTT.

The rearrangement links TRBV11-3 to TRBJ1-4; D unresolved. V lost 4 bases, J lost 6 bases, and 6 bases lay in between. CDR1 and CDR2 from the germline V gene are SGHNT and YENEEA. The CDR3 is made up of 12 amino acids. DNA for the CDR3: TGTGCCAGCAGCTCGGAGGATGAAAAACTGTTTTTT. It encodes CASSSEDEKLFF.